These 26 T cell receptor beta chains originate from one sample sequenced in a study of blood T cell repertoires in COVID-19. Some clones are missing from TCRdb's copy, which holds only in-frame ones; the method was immunoSEQ multiplex PCR. The top ten clones hold approximately 2.6% of a sample with 150,000 to 200,000 clones, 84% of them seen once. Sequencing was done on a sample of peripheral blood. These receptors originate from a woman of 80 years or more with COVID-19, enrolled during active disease.

The rearrangement joins TRBV28 to TRBJ2-4; possibly TRBD1 for D (7 bases). Germline CDR1 and CDR2: MDHEN and SYDVKM. The CDR3 sequence is 15 residues long. V dropped 9 bases and J dropped 7 bases, with 22 bases sitting between them. DNA of the CDR3: TGTGCCAGTACTGAAGGGGCCTCAGGGGGGAACATTCAGTACTTC. Translation gives CASTEGASGGNIQYF.

The chain combines TRBV7-2 with TRBJ2-1; 8 bases align to TRBD2. This CDR3 comprises 17 residues. Trimming at V came to 0 bases and at J to 2 bases, leaving 6 bases not matched to a gene. CDR1 is SGHTA, CDR2 FQGNSA, per germline. The CDR3 here is CASSLAGGGRPYNEQFF. Here the CDR3 DNA reads TGTGCCAGCAGCTTAGCGGGCGGGGGGCGACCCTACAATGAGCAGTTCTTC.

J is TRBJ2-2 and V is TRBV10-1; a weak D match, TRBD2 (5 bases). Germline CDR1 and CDR2: WNHNN and SYGVQD (reference sequence). Trimming cost V 2 bases and J 3 bases, with 7 bases left between them. This CDR3 comprises 14 residues. The CDR3 region is CASSEGEHTGELFF. In DNA, the CDR3 is TGCGCCAGCAGTGAGGGGGAGCACACCGGGGAGCTGTTTTTT.

The chain uses TRBV7-8 and TRBJ2-7; D uncertain. V was clipped by 5 bases and J by 3 bases, with 8 bases between them. CDR1 and CDR2 from the germline V gene are SGHVS and FQNEAQ. The CDR3 spans 12 residues. The CDR3 protein is CASSPGHYEQYF. The CDR3 nucleotides read TGTGCCAGCAGCCCTGGGCACTACGAGCAGTACTTC.

The chain uses TRBV5-1 and TRBJ2-7; D may be TRBD1 (6 bases). This CDR3 region has 15 residues. Germline CDR1 is SGHRS and CDR2 is YFSETQ. Trimming stripped 3 bases from V and 4 bases from J, with 17 bases between. The chain's CDR3 is CASSSPDRMGYEQYF. DNA of the CDR3: TGCGCCAGCAGCTCTCCGGACAGAATGGGTTACGAGCAGTACTTC.

This clone showed up just once. The chain carries TRBV19 and TRBJ2-5, with TRBD1 matching 12 bases. The CDR3 has 19 residues. The germline V gene encodes CDR1 LNHDA and CDR2 SQIVND (reference sequence). Trimming at V came to 3 bases and at J to 4 bases, leaving 15 bases not matched to a gene. CDR3 residues: CASSIRGTGGAPLGETQYF. The CDR3 region has the DNA TGTGCCAGTAGTATCAGAGGGACAGGGGGCGCCCCCCTCGGAGAGACCCAGTACTTC. Full variable domain (remainder filled in from reference TRBV19 and TRBJ2-5): DGGITQSPKYLFRKEGQNVTLSCEQNLNHDAMYWYRQDPGQGLRLIYYSQIVNDFQKGDIAEGYSVSREKKESFPLTVTSAQKNPTAFYLCASSIRGTGGAPLGETQYFGPGTRLLVL.

The chain links TRBV7-9 to TRBJ1-2; D is ambiguous. This CDR3 has 13 amino acids. V was shortened by 1 base and J by 5 bases, with 8 bases between the two germline ends. Per germline, CDR1 SEHNR and CDR2 FQNEAQ (reference sequence). The DNA for the CDR3 is TGTGCCAGCAGCTTAGTAGCAGAATATGGCTACACCTTC. Its protein product is CASSLVAEYGYTF.

This clone has only one observation. This chain uses TRBV28 with TRBJ1-4, with 7 positions matching TRBD1. Losses at the gene ends were 5 bases for V and 7 bases for J; bases not matched to a gene: 7. This CDR3 contains 14 residues. CDR1 and CDR2 from the germline V gene are MDHEN and SYDVKM. CDR3 amino acids: CASSLRGYGEKLFF. DNA for the CDR3: TGTGCCAGCAGTCTCAGGGGGTATGGTGAAAAACTGTTTTTT.

This clone was seen once. The V gene is TRBV27, the J gene TRBJ2-2, with 16 bases identical to TRBD2. Trimming removed 3 bases from V and 13 bases from J; junction bases left unmatched: 8. This CDR3 contains 16 residues. Per the germline V gene, CDR1 is MNHEY and CDR2 is SMNVEV (reference sequence). The CDR3 spells CASSLGTSGRALGLFF. The CDR3 DNA follows: TGTGCCAGCAGTTTGGGGACTAGCGGGAGGGCCCTTGGGCTGTTTTTT.

This clone was found once. The chain recombines TRBV24-1 with TRBJ2-3, with 8 bases lining up with TRBD2. The length of the CDR3 is 15 residues. With V trimmed by 4 bases and J by 1 base, 3 bases remained unmatched. CDR1 is KGHDR, CDR2 SFDVKD, per germline. Here the CDR3 reads CATSDRAGGTDTQYF. CDR3 coding DNA: TGTGCCACCAGTGACCGAGCGGGGGGCACAGATACGCAGTATTTT.

J is TRBJ2-7 and V is TRBV27, with D uncertain. The CDR3 is 12 residues long. The germline CDR1 and CDR2 sequences are MNHEY and SMNVEV (reference sequence). V lost 3 bases and J lost 3, with 6 bases in between. The CDR3 DNA follows: TGTGCCAGCAGTTTTTACGGCTACGAGCAGTACTTC. Its protein product is CASSFYGYEQYF.

The V gene is TRBV9, the J gene TRBJ1-5; no clear D. Per the germline V gene, CDR1 is SGDLS and CDR2 is YYNGEE. V shed 0 bases and J shed 7 bases, with 14 bases lying between them. The CDR3 covers 15 residues. The CDR3 spells CASSVDPGMNQPQHF. CDR3 nucleotide sequence: TGTGCCAGCAGCGTAGATCCGGGTATGAACCAGCCCCAGCATTTT.

The V and J genes are TRBV9 and TRBJ2-3; D unresolved. Trimming cost V 2 bases and J 1 base, with 11 bases left between them. The V gene's germline CDR1 is SGDLS and CDR2 YYNGEE. The CDR3 extends over 15 amino acids. The CDR3 spells CASSVTTARTDTQYF. In nucleotides, the CDR3 is TGTGCCAGCAGCGTCACTACGGCCCGCACAGATACGCAGTATTTT.

V and J are TRBV28 and TRBJ1-5, with 7 bases lining up with TRBD1. J gave up 6 bases and V 6 bases, and 17 bases lay outside the gene matches. There are 17 residues in the CDR3. Per the germline V gene, CDR1 is MDHEN and CDR2 is SYDVKM. The CDR3 DNA reads TGTGCCAGCAGCCGCGTTGGTGGAGGGGGCGGTGGTCAGCCCCAGCATTTT. Protein sequence: CASSRVGGGGGGQPQHF.

J is TRBJ1-2 and V is TRBV2; 11 nucleotides match TRBD1. With 7 bases clipped from V and 8 bases from J, the junction kept 6 bases outside the gene matches. This CDR3 is 13 amino acids long. Germline lookup yields CDR1 SNHLY and CDR2 FYNNEI. CDR3 bases: TGTGCCAGCACCGGACAGGGGGCTAGCGGCTACACCTTC. Amino acid sequence: CASTGQGASGYTF.

This sequence joins TRBV12-5 and TRBJ2-1, with D possibly being TRBD1 (7 bases). The CDR3 covers 13 residues. Germline assignment: CDR1 LGHNT and CDR2 FRNRAP. V was shortened by 4 bases and J by 8 bases, with 12 bases between the two germline ends. CDR3 in amino acids: CASGSGRGDEQFF. The CDR3 DNA reads as TGTGCTAGTGGTTCGGGCAGGGGGGATGAGCAGTTCTTC.

This chain joins TRBV21-1 and TRBJ2-7; TRBD2 is the table's D call, not checked against the DNA. TRBV21-1 is shown as a pseudogene. This CDR3 contains 10 residues. The CDR3 loop reads CASSKAGGGF. In nucleotides, the CDR3 is TGTGCCAGCAGCAAAGCGGGGGGAGGATTC.

This clone was seen more than once but under ten times. The chain links TRBV24-1 to TRBJ1-2, with 8 bases fitting TRBD1. The CDR3 consists of 15 residues. V lost 4 bases to trimming and J lost 4 bases; unmatched junction nucleotides: 7. Germline CDR1 KGHDR, CDR2 SFDVKD. For the CDR3, the DNA is TGTGCCACCAGTGACTCGTGGACAGGGACCTATGGCTACACCTTC. Encoded protein: CATSDSWTGTYGYTF.

This sequence joins TRBV27 and TRBJ2-3; D call uncertain. There are 14 residues in the CDR3. V lost 6 bases and J 0 bases, leaving 10 bases between the germline ends. The germline V gene has CDR1 MNHEY and CDR2 SMNVEV (reference sequence). DNA for the CDR3: TGTGCCAGCAGCCTAGTCGGTAGCACAGATACGCAGTATTTT. Translation gives CASSLVGSTDTQYF.

This clone was detected a few times. The chain is built from TRBV27 and TRBJ2-7, with 12 positions matching TRBD1. The CDR3 spans 16 residues. V dropped 0 bases and J dropped 6; count of bases not matched to a gene: 6. Germline V gives CDR1 MNHEY, CDR2 SMNVEV (reference sequence). The CDR3 DNA reads as TGTGCCAGCAGTTTATCACCGGGACAGGGGGCGTCCGAGCAGTACTTC. Its protein is CASSLSPGQGASEQYF.

The chain employs TRBV11-2 and TRBJ2-1; D uncertain. The CDR3 sequence is 14 residues long. The germline V gene encodes CDR1 SGHAT and CDR2 FQNNGV. V gave up 10 bases and J gave up 0 bases, with 13 bases separating them. CDR3 loop: CATQTLSSYNEQFF. The CDR3, as DNA: TGTGCCACCCAGACTTTGAGCTCCTACAATGAGCAGTTCTTC. Based on the CDR3 plus reference TRBV11-2 and TRBJ2-1, the full variable domain is EAGVAQSPRYKIIEKRQSVAFWCNPISGHATLYWYQQILGQGPKLLIQFQNNGVVDDSQLPKDRFSAERLKGVDSTLKIQPAKLEDSAVYLCATQTLSSYNEQFFGPGTRLTVL.

The chain links TRBV12-3 or TRBV12-4 to TRBJ2-1; tentatively, D is TRBD1 (6 bases). V lost 5 bases, J lost 4 bases, and 9 bases lay in between. The CDR3 runs 13 residues. The DNA for the CDR3 is TGTGCCAGCAGTCCGACAGGTTACAATGAGCAGTTCTTC. Translating it yields CASSPTGYNEQFF.

The chain employs TRBV2 and TRBJ2-7, with D possibly being TRBD2 (5 bases). The CDR3 contains 15 residues. Per germline, CDR1 SNHLY and CDR2 FYNNEI. Trimming removed 4 bases at V and 5 bases at J, with 18 bases between. The CDR3: CASSVLTGREDEQYF. CDR3 nucleotide sequence: TGTGCCAGCAGTGTTCTCACGGGAAGAGAGGACGAGCAGTACTTC.

The chain employs TRBV7-2 and TRBJ1-2; D ambiguous. This CDR3 contains 11 residues. Germline lookup yields CDR1 SGHTA and CDR2 FQGNSA. V lost 2 bases and J lost 7, with 5 bases in between. The CDR3 spells CASSLYSGYTF. Here the CDR3 DNA reads TGTGCCAGCAGCTTATACTCTGGCTACACCTTC.

The chain employs TRBV13 and TRBJ2-1, with 8 bases identical to TRBD2. CDR1 PRHDT and CDR2 FYEKMQ come from the germline V gene (reference sequence). The V gene end was trimmed by 5 bases and the J gene end by 6 bases; junction bases not matched to a gene: 9. The CDR3 is made up of 15 amino acids. The CDR3 spells CASSSLRGAFNEQFF. The CDR3 nucleotides read TGTGCCAGCAGCAGCCTGCGGGGGGCCTTCAATGAGCAGTTCTTC.

This clone was detected only once. Written as DNA, the CDR3 is TGTGCCAGCAGCCAAGATCCCAGGGTGTCCGAGCAGTTCTTC. Protein product: CASSQDPRVSEQFF. The chain uses TRBV3-1 (or the pseudogene TRBV3-2) and TRBJ2-1; TRBD1 might be the D (5 bases). The germline CDR1 and CDR2 sequences are LGHDT and YNNKEL (reference sequence). The CDR3 has 14 residues. The V end lost 0 bases, the J end lost 10 bases, and 13 bases lay between the germline ends.